The clone carrying this T cell receptor beta chain was recorded at least ten times. Its antigen is not identified. Germline V gene data show CDR1 as MDHEN and CDR2 as SYDVKM. V lost 2 bases to trimming and J lost 7 bases, with 18 bases between them. The length of the CDR3 is 16 residues. RNA transcripts served as the template for amplifying TCR beta CDR3 regions. In the first-round RT-PCR of the TCR CDR3, the HTBI primer set was used. TCRdb re-analysed the multiplex PCR reads in MiXCR, keeping a single row per CDR3 protein. The data contain 450,000 to 650,000 distinct CDR3 sequences, around 21% of them singletons. The data were obtained in a study of T cells in Graves' hyperthyroidism and ophthalmopathy. Study details: Peripheral blood was drawn at first diagnosis, prior to all treatment. Findings and caveats of the study: Appearing also in blood were most of the thyroid clonotypes expanded above 0.001.

The rearrangement links TRBV28 to TRBJ1-5, with no clear D. Sequencing was carried out using blood. The sequence came from a man aged 18 to 30 with Graves' hyperthyroidism. CDR3 DNA: TGTGCCAGCAGTTTACAACGGTTGGGGAGGTACCAGCCCCAGCATTTT. Encoded protein: CASSLQRLGRYQPQHF.